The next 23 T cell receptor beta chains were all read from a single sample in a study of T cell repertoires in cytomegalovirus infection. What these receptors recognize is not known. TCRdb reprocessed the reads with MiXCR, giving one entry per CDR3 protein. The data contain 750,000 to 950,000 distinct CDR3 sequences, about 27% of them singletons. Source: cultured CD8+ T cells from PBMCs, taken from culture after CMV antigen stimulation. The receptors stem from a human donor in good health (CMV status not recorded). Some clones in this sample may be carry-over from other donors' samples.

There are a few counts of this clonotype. The CDR3 DNA reads as TGTGCCAGCAGTTTCGGAGTTGACATCGAAGGTCCCGGGGAGCTGTTTTTT. Its protein product is CASSFGVDIEGPGELFF. The V call is TRBV12-3 or TRBV12-4, the J call TRBJ2-2; D unclear. Trimming left V 3 bases short and J 6 bases short, with 20 bases between. This CDR3 is 17 amino acids long.

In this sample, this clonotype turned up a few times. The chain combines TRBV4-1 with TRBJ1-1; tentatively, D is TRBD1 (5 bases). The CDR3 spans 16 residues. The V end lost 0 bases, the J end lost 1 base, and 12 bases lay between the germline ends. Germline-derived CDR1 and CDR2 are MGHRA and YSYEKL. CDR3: CASSQDPPQANTEAFF. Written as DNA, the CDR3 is TGCGCCAGCAGCCAAGATCCCCCACAGGCGAACACTGAAGCTTTCTTT.

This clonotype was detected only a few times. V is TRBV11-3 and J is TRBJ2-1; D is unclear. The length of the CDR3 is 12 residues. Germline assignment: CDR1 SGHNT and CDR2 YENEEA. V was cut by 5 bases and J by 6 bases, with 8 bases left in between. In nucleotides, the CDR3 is TGTGCCAGCAGCCGCGTGGGCAATGAGCAGTTCTTC. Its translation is CASSRVGNEQFF.

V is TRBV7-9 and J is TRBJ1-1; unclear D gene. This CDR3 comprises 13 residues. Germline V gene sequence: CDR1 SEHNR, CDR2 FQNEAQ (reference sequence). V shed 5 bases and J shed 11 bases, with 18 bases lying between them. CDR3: CASSGLRDEWAFF. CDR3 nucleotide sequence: TGTGCCAGCAGCGGACTGCGGGATGAGTGGGCTTTCTTT.

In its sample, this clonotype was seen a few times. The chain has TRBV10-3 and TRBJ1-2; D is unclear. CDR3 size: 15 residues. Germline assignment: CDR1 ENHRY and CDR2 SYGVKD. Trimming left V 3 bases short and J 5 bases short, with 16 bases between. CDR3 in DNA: TGTGCCATCAGTGACGGCCAGCGCATCGGTTATGGCTACACCTTC. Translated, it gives CAISDGQRIGYGYTF.

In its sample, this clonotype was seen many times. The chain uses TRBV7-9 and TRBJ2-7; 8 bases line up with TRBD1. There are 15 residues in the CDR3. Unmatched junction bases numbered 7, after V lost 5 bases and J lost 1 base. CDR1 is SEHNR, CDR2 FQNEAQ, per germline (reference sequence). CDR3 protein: CASSGGQGGSYEQYV. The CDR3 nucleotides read TGTGCCAGCAGCGGCGGACAGGGAGGATCCTACGAGCAGTACGTC.

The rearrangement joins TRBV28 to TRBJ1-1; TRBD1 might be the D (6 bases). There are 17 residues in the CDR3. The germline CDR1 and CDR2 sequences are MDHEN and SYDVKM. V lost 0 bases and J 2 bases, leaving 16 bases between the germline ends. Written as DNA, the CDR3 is TGTGCCAGCAGTTTATGGGAGGGGGGCAGAAGAAACACTGAAGCTTTCTTT. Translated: CASSLWEGGRRNTEAFF. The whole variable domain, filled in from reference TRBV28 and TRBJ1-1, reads DVKVTQSSRYLVKRTGEKVFLECVQDMDHENMFWYRQDPGLGLRLIYFSYDVKMKEKGDIPEGYSVSREKKERFSLILESASTNQTSMYLCASSLWEGGRRNTEAFFGQGTRLTVV.

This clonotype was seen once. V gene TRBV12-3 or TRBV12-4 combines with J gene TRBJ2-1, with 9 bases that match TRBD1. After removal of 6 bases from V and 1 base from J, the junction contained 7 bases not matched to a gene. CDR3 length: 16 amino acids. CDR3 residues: CASSPGQGLSYNEQFF. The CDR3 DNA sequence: TGTGCCAGCAGCCCGGGACAGGGATTGTCCTACAATGAGCAGTTCTTC.

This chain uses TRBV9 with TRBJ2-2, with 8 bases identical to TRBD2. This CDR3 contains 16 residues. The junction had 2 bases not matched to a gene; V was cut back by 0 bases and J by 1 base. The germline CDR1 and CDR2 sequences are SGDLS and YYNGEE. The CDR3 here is CASSVVAGRNTGELFF. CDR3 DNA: TGTGCCAGCAGCGTAGTAGCGGGGCGGAACACCGGGGAGCTGTTTTTT.

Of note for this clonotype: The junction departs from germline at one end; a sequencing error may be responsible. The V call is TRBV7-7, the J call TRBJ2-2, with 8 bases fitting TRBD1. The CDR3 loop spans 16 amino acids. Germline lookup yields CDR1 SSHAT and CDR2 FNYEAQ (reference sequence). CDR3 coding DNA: TGTGCTAGCAGCTTAGGTGACAGGGGCGGTACCGGGGAGCTGTTTTTT. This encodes CASSLGDRGGTGELFF.

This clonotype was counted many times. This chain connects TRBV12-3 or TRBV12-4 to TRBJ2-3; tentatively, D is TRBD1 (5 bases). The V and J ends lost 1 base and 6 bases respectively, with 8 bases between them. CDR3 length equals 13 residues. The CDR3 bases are TGTGCCAGCAGTTTAGTAGGGGTCGATACGCAGTATTTT. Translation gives CASSLVGVDTQYF.

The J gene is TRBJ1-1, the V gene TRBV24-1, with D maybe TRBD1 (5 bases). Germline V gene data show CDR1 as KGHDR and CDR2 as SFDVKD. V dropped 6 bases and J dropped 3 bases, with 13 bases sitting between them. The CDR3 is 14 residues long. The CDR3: CATSRSGLDTEAFF. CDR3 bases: TGTGCCACCAGTCGATCAGGGTTGGACACTGAAGCTTTCTTT.

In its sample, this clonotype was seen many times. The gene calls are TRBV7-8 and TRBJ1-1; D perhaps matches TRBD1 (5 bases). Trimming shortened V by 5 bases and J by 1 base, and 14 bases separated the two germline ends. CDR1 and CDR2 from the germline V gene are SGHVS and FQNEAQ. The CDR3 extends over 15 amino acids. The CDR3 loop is CASSPRGDPNTEAFF. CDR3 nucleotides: TGTGCCAGCAGCCCCCGGGGGGACCCGAACACTGAAGCTTTCTTT.

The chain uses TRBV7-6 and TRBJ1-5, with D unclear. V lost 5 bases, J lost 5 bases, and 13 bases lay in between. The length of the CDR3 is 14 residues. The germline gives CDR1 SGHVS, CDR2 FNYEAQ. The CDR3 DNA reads TGTGCCAGCAGCCCCTCGGGAGGTTATCAGCCCCAGCATTTT. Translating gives CASSPSGGYQPQHF.

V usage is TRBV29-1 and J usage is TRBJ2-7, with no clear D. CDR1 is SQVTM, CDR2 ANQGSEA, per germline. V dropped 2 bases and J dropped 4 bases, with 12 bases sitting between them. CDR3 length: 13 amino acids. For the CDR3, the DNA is TGCAGCGTTGAAATCCCAGGTCGGTACGAGCAGTACTTC. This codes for CSVEIPGRYEQYF.

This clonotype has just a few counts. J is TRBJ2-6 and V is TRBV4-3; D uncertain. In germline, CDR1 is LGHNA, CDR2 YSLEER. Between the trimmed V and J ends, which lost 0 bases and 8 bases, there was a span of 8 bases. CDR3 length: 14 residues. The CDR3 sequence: CASSQDTSPNVLTF. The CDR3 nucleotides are TGCGCCAGCAGCCAAGATACGTCCCCCAACGTCCTGACTTTC.

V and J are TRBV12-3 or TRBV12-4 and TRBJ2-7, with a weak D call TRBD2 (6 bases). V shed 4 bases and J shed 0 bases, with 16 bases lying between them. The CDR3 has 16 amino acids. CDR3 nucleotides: TGTGCCAGCAGTTCGAGAACGGGACTTGACTCCTACGAGCAGTACTTC. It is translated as CASSSRTGLDSYEQYF.

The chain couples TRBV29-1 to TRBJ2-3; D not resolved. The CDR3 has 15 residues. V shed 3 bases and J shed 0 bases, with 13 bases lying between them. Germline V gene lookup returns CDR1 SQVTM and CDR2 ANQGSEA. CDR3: CSVEDGPSSTDTQYF. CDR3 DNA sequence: TGCAGCGTTGAGGACGGCCCCTCTAGCACAGATACGCAGTATTTT.

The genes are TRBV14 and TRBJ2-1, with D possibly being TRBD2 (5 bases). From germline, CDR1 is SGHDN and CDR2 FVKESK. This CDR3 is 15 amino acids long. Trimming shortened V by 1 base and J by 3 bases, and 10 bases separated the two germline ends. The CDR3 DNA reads TGTGCCAGCAGCCAAGCCAACGGAGGCTACAATGAGCAGTTCTTC. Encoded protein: CASSQANGGYNEQFF.

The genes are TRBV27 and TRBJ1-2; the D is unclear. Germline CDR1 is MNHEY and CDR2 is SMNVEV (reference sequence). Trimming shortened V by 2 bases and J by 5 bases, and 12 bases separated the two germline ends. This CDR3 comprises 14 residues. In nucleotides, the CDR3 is TGTGCCAGCAGTTTAGCCAACTTGGGGTATGGCTACACCTTC. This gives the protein CASSLANLGYGYTF.

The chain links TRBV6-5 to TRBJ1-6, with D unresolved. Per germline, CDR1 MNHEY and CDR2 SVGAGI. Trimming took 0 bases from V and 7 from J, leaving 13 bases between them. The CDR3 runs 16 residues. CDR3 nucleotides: TGTGCCAGCAGTTACTCAGCTGGGTTTGGCAATTCACCCCTCCACTTT. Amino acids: CASSYSAGFGNSPLHF.

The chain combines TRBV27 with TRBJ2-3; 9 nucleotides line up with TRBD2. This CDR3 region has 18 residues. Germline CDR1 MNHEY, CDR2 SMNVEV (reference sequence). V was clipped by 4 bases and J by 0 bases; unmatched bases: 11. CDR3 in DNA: TGTGCCAGCAGTTCGCGACTAGCGGTGCCCTTGAGCACAGATACGCAGTATTTT. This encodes CASSSRLAVPLSTDTQYF.

CDR3 residues: CASSLDPSCDSPLHF. In DNA, the CDR3 is TGTGCCAGCAGCTTAGATCCGTCCTGCGATTCACCCCTCCACTTT. This rearrangement joins TRBV7-2 to TRBJ1-6; D gene unclear. CDR3 size: 15 residues. Germline-derived CDR1 and CDR2 are SGHTA and FQGNSA. Trimming shortened V by 1 base and J by 8 bases, and 12 bases separated the two germline ends.